A selection of T cell receptor beta chains follows, all from one sample in a study of blood T cell repertoires in COVID-19. Clones were read by immunoSEQ multiplex PCR, and TCRdb kept only the in-frame ones, dropping some. The table shows more than 100,000 clones, with about 90% occurring only once. Input material: peripheral blood. These TCRs come from a man in his forties or fifties with active COVID-19. Both conserved end residues are part of each CDR3. A D gene is named only where the DNA matches it firmly. Some rows have no size entry. The others give once, few or many, or a class for an expanded clone.

TRBV18	TRBJ1-2	NA	NA	TGTGCCAGCTCACCTGTGACCGACAAGGCCAACTATGGCTACACCTTC	CASSPVTDKANYGYTF
TRBV7-3	TRBJ2-2	NA	once	TGTGCCAGCAGCCCCGACTACAACACCGGGGAGCTGTTTTTT	CASSPDYNTGELFF
TRBV29-1	TRBJ1-3	NA	NA	TGCAGCGTTGAAGCCGGGGAGGAGAGGGGTTACACCATATATTTT	CSVEAGEERGYTIYF
TRBV5-1	TRBJ1-3	NA	once	TGCGCCAGCAGGCCCGGGTGGAGCTCTGGAAACACCATATATTTT	CASRPGWSSGNTIYF
TRBV5-1	TRBJ2-7	NA	NA	TGCGCCAGCAGCTTAGACAGTAGCTCCTACGAGCAGTACTTC	CASSLDSSSYEQYF
TRBV19	TRBJ2-1	TRBD2	NA	TGTGCCAGTAGTACCGGGGGGGCGTGGGGTAATGAGCAGTTCTTC	CASSTGGAWGNEQFF
TRBV18	TRBJ2-2	TRBD2	NA	TGTGCCAGCTCGTCCGGGACTAGTAAGGCCGGGGAGCTGTTTTTT	CASSSGTSKAGELFF
TRBV5-1	TRBJ1-1	TRBD1	NA	TGCGCCAGCAGCCCGGGACAGGGGATAGGCACTGAAGCTTTCTTT	CASSPGQGIGTEAFF
TRBV5-5	TRBJ2-1	TRBD1	NA	TGTGCCAGCAGTCCAGGGGGCTTGGTTCGGGGTGAGCAGTTCTTC	CASSPGGLVRGEQFF
TRBV18	TRBJ1-3	TRBD1	few	TGTGCCAGCTCGGACGGACAGGGCTCTGGAAACACCATATATTTT	CASSDGQGSGNTIYF
TRBV20-1	TRBJ2-7	TRBD2	NA	TGCAGTGCTAGTCCTGCGACAGGTAGTAGCGGGGGGGCCTACGAGCAGTACTTC	CSASPATGSSGGAYEQYF
TRBV6-5	TRBJ1-1	TRBD1	once	TGTGCCAGCATCCGACAGGCAGGGGGGAGTACTGAAGCTTTCTTT	CASIRQAGGSTEAFF
TRBV5-4	TRBJ1-4	TRBD1	NA	TGTGCCAGCAGCTTAACGGCAGGGGGCGTAACTAATGAAAAACTGTTTTTT	CASSLTAGGVTNEKLFF
TRBV7-8	TRBJ2-3	TRBD2	NA	TGTGCCAGCAGCCCGCCGGGACTAGCGGGGTCTGATACGCAGTATTTT	CASSPPGLAGSDTQYF
TRBV3-1/TRBV3-2	TRBJ2-5	NA	NA	TGTGCCAGCAGCTACGGACAGACTCAAGAGACCCAGTACTTC	CASSYGQTQETQYF
TRBV18	TRBJ1-1	NA	NA	TGTGCCAGCTCCCCCTCCAGGGGCACTGAAGCTTTCTTT	CASSPSRGTEAFF
TRBV6-5	TRBJ2-5	TRBD2	NA	TGTGCCAGCAGGCGGCGGGGGGTTGAGACCCAGTACTTC	CASRRRGVETQYF
TRBV3-1/TRBV3-2	TRBJ1-1	NA	NA	TGTGCCAGCAGCCAATCGTCTGAAGCTTTCTTT	CASSQSSEAFF
TRBV5-4	TRBJ1-1	NA	once	TGTGCCAGCAGCCCTTGGGGGGGCGGAACTGAAGCTTTCTTT	CASSPWGGGTEAFF
TRBV5-1	TRBJ1-2	NA	NA	TGCGCCAGCAGCTTGGCGAGCAGGAAGGGGTATGGCTACACCTTC	CASSLASRKGYGYTF
TRBV29-1	TRBJ2-7	NA	few	TGCAGCGTTGACGATGCGGGCCTCTACGAGCAGTACTTC	CSVDDAGLYEQYF
TRBV19	TRBJ1-4	NA	NA	TGTGCCAGTAGTAGACCCAGGCCTTCCTTTAATGAAAAACTGTTTTTT	CASSRPRPSFNEKLFF
TRBV5-1	TRBJ1-3	NA	NA	TGCGCCAGCAGCTTGGGCAGTCCTTCCTCTGGAAACACCATATATTTT	CASSLGSPSSGNTIYF
TRBV7-9	TRBJ2-7	NA	few	TGTGCCAGCAGCTCAAAAATCTACGAGCAGTACTTC	CASSSKIYEQYF
TRBV4-1	TRBJ2-1	TRBD1	NA	TGCGCCAGCAGCCACCTGTGGACAGGCTCGAATGAGCAGTTCTTC	CASSHLWTGSNEQFF
TRBV2	TRBJ2-7	NA	NA	TGTGCCAGCAGTCCCAGGGTTGGCGAGCAGTACTTC	CASSPRVGEQYF
TRBV28	TRBJ1-4	NA	NA	TGTGCCAGCAGTCCCAACAGGCGAACTAATGAAAAACTGTTTTTT	CASSPNRRTNEKLFF
TRBV6-5	TRBJ1-4	TRBD1	once	TGTGCCAGCAGCCTCAGGGGGCCTCAGTTAGAAAAACTGTTTTTT	CASSLRGPQLEKLFF
TRBV5-1	TRBJ1-1	TRBD1	few	TGCGCCAGCAGAACGGGACAGGAGAACACTGAAGCTTTCTTT	CASRTGQENTEAFF
TRBV6-5	TRBJ2-7	TRBD2	NA	TGTGCCAGCAGACTCACCCCGGGGGGGTCGTACGAGCAGTACTTC	CASRLTPGGSYEQYF
TRBV29-1	TRBJ1-3	NA	NA	TGCAGCGCAGACCGCGGGGGAAACACCATATATTTT	CSADRGGNTIYF
TRBV6-6	TRBJ2-3	NA	NA	TGTGCCAGCAGAACCGGGGGGCAAATCATAGATACGCAGTATTTT	CASRTGGQIIDTQYF
TRBV15	TRBJ2-1	NA	NA	TGTGCCACCAGCAGAGGGTCGGGTAGCGAGCAGTTCTTC	CATSRGSGSEQFF
TRBV6-6	TRBJ1-5	TRBD1	NA	TGTGCCAGCAGTTACACCTTGACAGGGAACCAGCCCCAGCATTTT	CASSYTLTGNQPQHF
TRBV7-9	TRBJ2-7	NA	NA	TGTGCCAGCAGCTTAGTAGTGAGCCCCTACGAGCAGTACTTC	CASSLVVSPYEQYF
TRBV11-2	TRBJ1-6	NA	NA	TGTGCCAGCAGCCCGGGGGGCAGCTATAATTCACCCCTCCACTTT	CASSPGGSYNSPLHF
TRBV19	TRBJ2-2	NA	NA	TGTGCCAGTGCTACCCAGGGACTCCGGGCGGGCACCGGGGAGCTGTTTTTT	CASATQGLRAGTGELFF
TRBV9	TRBJ2-3	TRBD2	NA	TGTGCCAGCAGCCCCCCTCGGCTAGCGGGGACAGATACGCAGTATTTT	CASSPPRLAGTDTQYF
TRBV30	TRBJ1-4	NA	NA	TGTGCCTGGAGTGTAGGGGGTACAGGAGAAAAACTGTTTTTT	CAWSVGGTGEKLFF
TRBV29-1	TRBJ2-5	NA	NA	TGCAGCGTCAAGGGGGAGACCCAGTACTTC	CSVKGETQYF
TRBV3-1/TRBV3-2	TRBJ2-3	TRBD1	NA	TGTGCCAGCAGCCAAGACGGACAGGCTTTCGCTTGGGATACGCAGTATTTT	CASSQDGQAFAWDTQYF
TRBV9	TRBJ1-2	NA	NA	TGTGCCAGCAGCGACAGGGTTTATGGCTACACCTTC	CASSDRVYGYTF
TRBV7-2	TRBJ2-3	TRBD2	once	TGTGCCAGCGGCGGGGGGCTCACAGATACGCAGTATTTT	CASGGGLTDTQYF
TRBV9	TRBJ2-7	TRBD1	NA	TGTGCCAGCAGCCCTAGGGGGACAGTCACCTACGAGCAGTACTTC	CASSPRGTVTYEQYF
TRBV30	TRBJ1-5	TRBD1	NA	TGTGCCTGGGACGACAGGGGACAGCCCCAGCATTTT	CAWDDRGQPQHF
TRBV27	TRBJ2-7	NA	NA	TGTGCCAGCAGCATAAGACCAGGGGTCTCCTACGAGCAGTACTTC	CASSIRPGVSYEQYF
TRBV27	TRBJ1-3	TRBD1	NA	TGTGCCAGCAGCCGGGACAGGAGCTCTGGAAACACCATATATTTT	CASSRDRSSGNTIYF
TRBV3-1/TRBV3-2	TRBJ2-7	TRBD2	NA	TGTGCCAGCAGCCACAGCGGGGGACCCGAGCAGTACTTC	CASSHSGGPEQYF
TRBV7-3	TRBJ2-2	TRBD1	NA	TGTGCCAGCAGCCCTCAAACAGGGGGCGCGAACACCGGGGAGCTGTTTTTT	CASSPQTGGANTGELFF
TRBV4-1	TRBJ1-4	TRBD1	NA	TGCGCCAGCAGCCAAGTAGGGACAGGGGGAAGATCCTACCTGTTTTTT	CASSQVGTGGRSYLFF
TRBV7-8	TRBJ2-3	TRBD2	NA	TGTGCCAGCAGCTTAGTCCTACGACGGCGGGGGAGCACAGATACGCAGTATTTT	CASSLVLRRRGSTDTQYF